What follows is one T cell receptor (beta chain) and its context. What this receptor recognizes is not known. Base qualities are not at hand, and no much larger clone is one base apart. This same CDR3 is encoded by further DNA sequences in the sample. These data originate in a study of T cell responses to AZD1222 COVID-19 vaccine (dated by TCRdb to about 2021). For the wider study: AZD1222 recipients whose second dose came at about 4 weeks and those whose second dose came at about 12 weeks were combined into one group, since spike-specific TCR depth and breadth did not differ between the two schedules. A total of about 230 trial participants underwent TCR sequencing, of whom 207 received two doses of AZD1222 and some 26 received two doses of the MenACWY control vaccine. Trial participants were enrolled by age into subgroups of 18-55, 56-69 and 70-plus years, and around 150, 29 and 61 TCR-sequenced participants, respectively, were included in these subgroups.

The CDR3 regions of human TCRbeta chains were analyzed by immunosequencing. The original methods were these. TCRs in the repertoires were matched against a reference library of SARS-CoV-2-specific TCRs that had been generated with the MIRA antigen-specificity platform. Breadth meant the fraction of unique TCRs that were SARS-CoV-2-associated, whereas depth meant the fraction of total T cells that were SARS-CoV-2-associated. Using the MIRA data, each spike-specific TCR was mapped to the spike region that the TCR reacts to and placed in a CD4 or CD8 class. Log10-transformed breadth and depth values were compared by one-way ANOVA with Sidak's multiple comparisons tests. As stored in TCRdb, this immuneACCESS dataset retains in-frame rearrangements with V and J assigned. A fraction of the clones does not appear; measured against another copy, unresolved V genes explain less than half of the discrepancy, and the remainder lacks a known reason. V, J and clone size reflect that table, while D and trimming were determined from the DNA. Across this sample there are about 120,000 clones, with about 90% seen only once. The top ten hold roughly 5.7% of the sample.

Summary of the overall study and its limitations: After two AZD1222 doses, both the breadth and the depth of spike-specific TCRs were significantly higher than at day 0 and than in MenACWY recipients. Epitopes outside the regions mutated in the B.1.351 and B.1.1.7 variants were reportedly recognized by nearly half of the unique spike-specific TCRs. CD4 TCRs associated with the vaccine covered the entire spike protein, and the dominant responses were in regions 160-218 and 743-854. In the small 56-69-year group, the increase in depth fell short of significance, most likely because of low power. Conclusions about previously exposed vaccinees are limited because only five to seven AZD1222 recipients were SARS-CoV-2 seropositive at baseline. Participants were mostly white British and included more females than males, and it was suggested by the authors that clonal diversity may have been underestimated. No day 14 peak-response samples were available, so repertoires were characterized only after the peak T cell response.

The time point label, as the study defines it: baseline before first vaccination. Samples from vaccinated people were obtained from the UK trials COV001 and COV002, which included a single-blind randomized controlled phase 2/3 trial of AZD1222 (ChAdOx1 nCoV-19) in healthy adults. Trial participant PBMC samples were collected at day 0 and day 28 after the second dose for TCRbeta chain sequencing. Including the terminal cysteine and phenylalanine, the CDR3 comprises 11 residues. The only DNA kept is the CDR3, 33 bases in frame from the first base. The CDR1 and CDR2 encoded by the germline V gene (reference sequence) are DFQATT and SNEGSKA. V is clipped by 1 base and J by 3 bases, and the sequence between their germline boundaries is 3 bases long.

The chain employs TRBV20-1 and TRBJ1-1; no D segment can be confidently identified. The starting material was peripheral blood, obtained on day 0 of AZD1222 vaccination. The TCR sequence derives from an adult in good health. The nucleotide sequence reads as follows: TGCAGTGCTAGAGGAGACACTGAAGCTTTCTTT. This codes for CSARGDTEAFF.